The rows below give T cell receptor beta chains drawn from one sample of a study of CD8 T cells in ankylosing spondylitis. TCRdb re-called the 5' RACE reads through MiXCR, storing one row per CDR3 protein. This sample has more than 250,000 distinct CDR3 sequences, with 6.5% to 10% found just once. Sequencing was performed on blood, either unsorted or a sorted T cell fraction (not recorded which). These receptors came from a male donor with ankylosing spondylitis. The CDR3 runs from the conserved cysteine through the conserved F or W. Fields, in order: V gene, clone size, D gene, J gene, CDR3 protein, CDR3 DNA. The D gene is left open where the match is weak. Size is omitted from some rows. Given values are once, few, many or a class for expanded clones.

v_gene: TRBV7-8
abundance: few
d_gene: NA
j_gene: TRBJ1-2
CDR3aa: CASTSRWGYGYTF
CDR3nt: TGTGCCAGCACTTCCCGGTGGGGTTATGGCTACACCTTC

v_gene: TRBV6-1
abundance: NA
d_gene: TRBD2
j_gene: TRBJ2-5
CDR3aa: CASSPLLAGGQETQYF
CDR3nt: TGTGCCAGCAGTCCCCTACTAGCGGGAGGCCAAGAGACCCAGTACTTC

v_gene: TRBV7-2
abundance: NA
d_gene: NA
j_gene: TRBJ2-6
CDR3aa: CASSLAGLGAGANVLTF
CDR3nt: TGTGCCAGCAGCTTAGCGGGACTGGGGGCCGGGGCCAACGTCCTGACTTTC

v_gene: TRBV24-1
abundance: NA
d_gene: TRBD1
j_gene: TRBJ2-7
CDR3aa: CATSEPRGQGAYEQYF
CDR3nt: TGTGCCACCAGTGAACCGCGGGGACAGGGGGCTTACGAGCAGTACTTC

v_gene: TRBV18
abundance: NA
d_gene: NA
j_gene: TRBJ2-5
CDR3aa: CASSLQGFQETQYF
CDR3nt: TGTGCCAGCTCACTACAGGGTTTTCAAGAGACCCAGTACTTC

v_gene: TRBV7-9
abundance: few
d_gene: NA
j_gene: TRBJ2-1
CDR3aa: CASSFTRNNEQFF
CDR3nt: TGTGCCAGCAGTTTCACTAGGAACAATGAGCAGTTCTTC

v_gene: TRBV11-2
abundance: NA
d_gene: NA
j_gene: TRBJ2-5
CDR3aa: CASSRFGGTTTTWRETQYF
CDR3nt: TGTGCCAGCAGCCGCTTCGGCGGGACGACTACAACGTGGCGGGAGACCCAGTACTTC

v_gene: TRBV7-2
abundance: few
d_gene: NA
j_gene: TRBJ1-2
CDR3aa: CASSFPEGVRYGYTF
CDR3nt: TGTGCCAGCAGCTTTCCCGAGGGGGTGCGCTATGGCTACACCTTC

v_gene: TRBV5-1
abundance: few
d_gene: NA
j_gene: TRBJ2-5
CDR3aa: CASSLHGQTQETQYF
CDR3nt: TGCGCCAGCAGCTTGCACGGACAAACCCAAGAGACCCAGTACTTC

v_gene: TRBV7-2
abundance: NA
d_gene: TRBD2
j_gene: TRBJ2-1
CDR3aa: CASSLALTSGDNEQFF
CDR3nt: TGTGCCAGCAGCTTAGCGCTGACTAGCGGCGACAATGAGCAGTTCTTC

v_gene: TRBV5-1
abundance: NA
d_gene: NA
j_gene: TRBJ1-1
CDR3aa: CASSLRQSASAEAFF
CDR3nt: TGCGCCAGCAGCTTGAGGCAGTCAGCTTCCGCTGAAGCTTTCTTT

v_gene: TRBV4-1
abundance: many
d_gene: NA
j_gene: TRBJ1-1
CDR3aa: CASSQPGQRRYTEAFF
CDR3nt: TGCGCCAGCAGCCAACCGGGACAACGGAGATACACTGAAGCTTTCTTT

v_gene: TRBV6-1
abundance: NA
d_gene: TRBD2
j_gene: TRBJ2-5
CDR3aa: CASSGAGNGKTQYF
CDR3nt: TGTGCCAGCAGTGGAGCGGGGAACGGCAAGACCCAGTACTTC

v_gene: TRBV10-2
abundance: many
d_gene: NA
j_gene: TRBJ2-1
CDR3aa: CASRSGALTYNEQFF
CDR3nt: TGCGCCAGCAGGTCAGGAGCTTTAACCTACAATGAGCAGTTCTTC

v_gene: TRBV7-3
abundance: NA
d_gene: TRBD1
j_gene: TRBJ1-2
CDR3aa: CASSFGTGSDGYTF
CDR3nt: TGTGCCAGCAGCTTTGGGACAGGGTCGGATGGCTACACCTTC

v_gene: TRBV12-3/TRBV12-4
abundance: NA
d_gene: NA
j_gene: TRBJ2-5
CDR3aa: CASSSDQETQYF
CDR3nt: TGTGCCAGCAGTAGCGACCAAGAGACCCAGTACTTC

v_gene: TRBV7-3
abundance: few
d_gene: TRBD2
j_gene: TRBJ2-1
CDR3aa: CASSLSTSGSSYNEQFF
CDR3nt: TGTGCCAGCAGCCTATCGACTAGCGGGAGCTCCTACAATGAGCAGTTCTTC

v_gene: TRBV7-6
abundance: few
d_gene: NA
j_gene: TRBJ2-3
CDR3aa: CASSLDFGRFADTQYF
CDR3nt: TGTGCCAGCAGCTTAGACTTTGGGCGTTTCGCAGATACGCAGTATTTT

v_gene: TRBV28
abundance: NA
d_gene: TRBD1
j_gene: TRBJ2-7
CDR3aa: CASSSPGDRQTYEQYF
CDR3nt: TGTGCCAGCAGTTCTCCTGGGGACAGACAAACCTACGAGCAGTACTTC

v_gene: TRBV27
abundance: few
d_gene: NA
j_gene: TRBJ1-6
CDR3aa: CASSFRAGGSPLHF
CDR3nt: TGTGCCAGCAGTTTTCGAGCCGGGGGTTCACCCCTCCACTTT

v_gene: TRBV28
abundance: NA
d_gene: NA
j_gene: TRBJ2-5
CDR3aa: CASSLLIGKETQYF
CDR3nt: TGTGCCAGCAGTTTATTAATAGGAAAAGAGACCCAGTACTTC

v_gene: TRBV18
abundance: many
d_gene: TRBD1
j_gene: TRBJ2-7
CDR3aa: CASSLGTGASYEQYF
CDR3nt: TGTGCCAGCTCGCTCGGGACAGGGGCATCCTACGAGCAGTACTTC

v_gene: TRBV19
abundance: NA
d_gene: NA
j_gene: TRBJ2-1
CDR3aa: CASSIGQRSSYNEQFF
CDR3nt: TGTGCCAGTAGTATCGGACAGAGGAGCTCCTACAATGAGCAGTTCTTC

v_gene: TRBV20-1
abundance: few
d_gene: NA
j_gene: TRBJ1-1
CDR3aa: CSARSTGLNTEAFF
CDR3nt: TGCAGTGCTAGATCTACAGGCCTGAACACTGAAGCTTTCTTT

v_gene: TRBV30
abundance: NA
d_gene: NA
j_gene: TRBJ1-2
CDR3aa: CAWAGQGYGYTF
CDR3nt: TGTGCCTGGGCGGGTCAGGGCTATGGCTACACCTTC

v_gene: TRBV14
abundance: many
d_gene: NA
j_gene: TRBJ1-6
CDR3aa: CASSQEVANSPLHF
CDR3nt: TGTGCCAGCAGCCAAGAGGTTGCCAATTCACCCCTCCACTTT

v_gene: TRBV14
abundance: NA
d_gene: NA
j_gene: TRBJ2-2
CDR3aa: CASSQESGTVGELFF
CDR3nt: TGTGCCAGCAGCCAAGAGTCAGGGACCGTCGGGGAGCTGTTTTTT

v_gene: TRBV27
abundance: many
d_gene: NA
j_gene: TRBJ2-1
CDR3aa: CASSDDQNEQFF
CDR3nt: TGTGCCAGCAGTGACGATCAGAATGAGCAGTTCTTC

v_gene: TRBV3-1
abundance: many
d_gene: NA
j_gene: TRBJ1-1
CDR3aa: CASSQVVGLAFF
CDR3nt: TGTGCCAGCAGCCAAGTCGTCGGGCTAGCTTTCTTT

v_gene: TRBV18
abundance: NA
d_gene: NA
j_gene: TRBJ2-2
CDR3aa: CASSPATRTGELFF
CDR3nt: TGTGCCAGCTCACCAGCTACGAGAACCGGGGAGCTGTTTTTT

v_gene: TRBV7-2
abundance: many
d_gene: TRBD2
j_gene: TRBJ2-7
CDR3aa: CASSLAGLADYEQYF
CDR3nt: TGTGCCAGCAGCTTAGCCGGGCTAGCGGACTACGAGCAGTACTTC

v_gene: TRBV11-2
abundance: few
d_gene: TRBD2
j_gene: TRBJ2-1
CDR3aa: CASSRAGGPFEQFF
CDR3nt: TGTGCCAGCAGCAGAGCGGGAGGGCCTTTTGAGCAGTTCTTC

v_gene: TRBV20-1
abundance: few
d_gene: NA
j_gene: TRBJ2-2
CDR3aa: CSATEGTPNTGELFF
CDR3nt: TGCAGTGCTACCGAGGGGACCCCGAACACCGGGGAGCTGTTTTTT

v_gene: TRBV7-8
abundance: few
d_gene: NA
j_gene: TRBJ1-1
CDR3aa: CASSRGGGNTEAFF
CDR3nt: TGTGCCAGCAGCCGAGGGGGAGGGAACACTGAAGCTTTCTTT